The 20 T cell receptor beta chains presented below share a single source sample, sequenced in a study of blood T cells in healthy people across ages (dated by TCRdb to between 2014 and 2017). Library creation used 5' RACE. Reads for this sample came from an Illumina HiSeq 2500. A second PCR of roughly 7 to 12 cycles was run with a J-beta primer mix and a sample-barcoded 5' primer. Through fastp at Q25 and MiXCR, TCRdb rebuilt clones from the public reads, retaining in-frame beta chains. CDR3 protein duplicates are merged, each entry listing the most common genes and DNA. The table for this sample lists roughly 1.7 million distinct CDR3 sequences; roughly 30% of them were counted only once. The ten most abundant clones make up roughly 12% of the sample. Sequencing input: blood. The receptors shown here come from a woman aged 25 to 39 in good health.

This clonotype appeared a few times. The rearrangement links TRBV20-1 to TRBJ1-2, with D possibly matching TRBD1 (5 bases). Germline CDR1 DFQATT, CDR2 SNEGSKA (reference sequence). Trimming pared 7 bases from V and 8 bases from J, leaving 11 bases between. This CDR3 region has 10 residues. The CDR3 sequence is CSGGSGGYTF. The DNA of the CDR3 is TGCAGTGGGGGGTCGGGAGGCTACACCTTC.

CDR3 coding DNA: TGTGCCAGCACACGCCGGGACAGGGAAAATAATTCACCCCTCCACTTT. Protein sequence: CASTRRDRENNSPLHF. The chain employs TRBV6-2 or TRBV6-3 and TRBJ1-6, with 9 positions matching TRBD1. The CDR3 loop spans 16 amino acids. With V trimmed by 7 bases and J by 5 bases, 9 bases remained unmatched. Looked up from germline, CDR1 is MNHEY and CDR2 is SVGEGT.

This clonotype was seen only a few times. The rearrangement uses TRBV5-1 and TRBJ2-5; 9 bases match TRBD1. The CDR3 has 16 amino acids. The trim removed 0 bases at V and 3 bases at J, leaving 6 bases unmatched. CDR1 is SGHRS and CDR2 is YFSETQ in the germline V gene. CDR3 DNA sequence: TGCGCCAGCAGCTTGGGGGTCGGGACAGGGAAAGAGACCCAGTACTTC. This sequence encodes CASSLGVGTGKETQYF.

The chain combines TRBV18 with TRBJ2-1, with D possibly being TRBD2 (6 bases). In germline, CDR1 is KGHSH, CDR2 LQKENI. This CDR3 is 13 amino acids long. V lost 4 bases and J lost 8, with 12 bases in between. This CDR3 is CASSLGTFHEQFF. DNA for the CDR3: TGTGCCAGCTCACTGGGGACTTTTCATGAGCAGTTCTTC.

The genes are TRBV20-1 and TRBJ2-3, with D maybe TRBD1 (5 bases). Germline-derived CDR1 and CDR2 are DFQATT and SNEGSKA (reference sequence). Trimming cost V 5 bases and J 3 bases, with 15 bases left between them. The CDR3 is made up of 14 amino acids. CDR3 amino acids: CSALNWTLTDTQYF. The CDR3 nucleotides read TGCAGTGCTCTGAACTGGACATTGACAGATACGCAGTATTTT.

As to this clonotype: One base away lies a much larger clone, so this may be a sequencing read error. V gene TRBV29-1 combines with J gene TRBJ2-7; the match to TRBD2 covers 8 bases. Germline CDR1 reads SQVTM; CDR2 reads ANQGSEA. V gave up 2 bases and J gave up 9 bases; unmatched junction bases: 9. The CDR3 loop spans 13 amino acids. The CDR3 nucleotides read TGCAGCGTTGAAAGCAGCGGGAGATCCGGGCAGTACTTC. This encodes CSVESSGRSGQYF.

This clonotype was detected ten times or more. This sequence joins TRBV4-1 and TRBJ2-7; 10 nucleotides align to TRBD2. This CDR3 has 17 residues. Looked up from germline, CDR1 is MGHRA and CDR2 is YSYEKL. Germline trimming cut 3 bases from V and 5 bases from J; bases unmatched to any gene: 13. The CDR3 bases are TGCGCCAGCAGCCAGTTGAGCCCGGGACTAGCGTACGACGAGCAGTACTTC. Residues: CASSQLSPGLAYDEQYF.

This rearrangement joins TRBV12-3 or TRBV12-4 to TRBJ1-5; no clear D gene. This CDR3 has 16 amino acids. V lost 3 bases, J lost 0 bases, and 12 bases lay in between. The CDR3 DNA reads TGTGCCAGCAGTTTCAGGACGATAGATAGCAATCAGCCCCAGCATTTT. Translating gives CASSFRTIDSNQPQHF.

This clonotype was seen more than once but under ten times. The V and J genes are TRBV3-1 and TRBJ2-1; no clear D. Between the trimmed V and J ends, which lost 3 bases and 7 bases, there was a span of 16 bases. CDR1 is LGHDT and CDR2 is YNNKEL in the germline V gene (reference sequence). This CDR3 is built from 15 residues. CDR3 residues: CASSQGHSPSNEQFF. The CDR3 nucleotides read TGTGCCAGCAGCCAGGGTCATAGCCCCTCTAATGAGCAGTTCTTC.

Note on this clonotype: The junction departs from germline at one end; a sequencing error may be responsible. The rearrangement uses TRBV4-1 and TRBJ1-5; D is possibly TRBD1 (6 bases). The length of the CDR3 is 15 residues. Germline CDR1 reads MGHRA; CDR2 reads YSYEKL. CDR3 amino acids: CASSQDRGYNQPRHF. The CDR3 DNA reads as TGCGCCAGCAGCCAAGACAGGGGATACAATCAGCCCCGGCATTTT.

The gene calls are TRBV5-5 and TRBJ1-1; the D is unclear. Germline values: CDR1 SGHKS, CDR2 YYEKEE (reference sequence). V was cut by 1 base and J by 7 bases, with 5 bases left in between. This CDR3 has 11 residues. The CDR3 DNA follows: TGTGCCAGCAGCTTGAGCTTTGAAGCTTTCTTT. This codes for CASSLSFEAFF.

The chain recombines TRBV7-8 with TRBJ2-1; 10 bases line up with TRBD2. After removal of 1 base from V and 1 base from J, the junction contained 7 bases not matched to a gene. The CDR3 extends over 18 amino acids. The germline V gene encodes CDR1 SGHVS and CDR2 FQNEAQ. The CDR3 protein is CASSLGTSGEISYNEQFF. For the CDR3, the DNA is TGTGCCAGCAGCTTAGGCACTAGCGGGGAAATATCCTACAATGAGCAGTTCTTC.

The chain has TRBV3-1 and TRBJ1-1; possibly TRBD1 for D (5 bases). Germline values: CDR1 LGHDT, CDR2 YNNKEL (reference sequence). This CDR3 is built from 15 residues. Trimming removed 4 bases from V and 1 base from J, with 13 bases in between. The DNA of the CDR3 is TGTGCCAGCAGCCTAAGGGGCATTAGGAACACTGAAGCTTTCTTT. Translating gives CASSLRGIRNTEAFF.

The genes are TRBV25-1 and TRBJ2-2; D ambiguous. The CDR3 length is 14 residues. Trimming shortened V by 2 bases and J by 4 bases, and 8 bases separated the two germline ends. CDR1 and CDR2 from the germline V gene are MGHDK and SYGVNS. This CDR3 is CASSEPGGTGELFF. The DNA of the CDR3 is TGTGCCAGCAGTGAACCAGGTGGCACCGGGGAGCTGTTTTTT.

On this clonotype itself: A single base separates this from a much larger clone, so it may be a read error. The gene calls are TRBV29-1 and TRBJ2-5; D is possibly TRBD1 (5 bases). V was clipped by 4 bases and J by 11 bases, with 17 bases between them. There are 12 residues in the CDR3. Germline V lookup: CDR1 SQVTM, CDR2 ANQGSEA. Written as DNA, the CDR3 is TGCAGCGTTGCTGCAGGGTCTGTGGAGCAGTACTTC. It specifies CSVAAGSVEQYF.

The chain couples TRBV7-8 to TRBJ1-5; tentative D call: TRBD1 (6 bases). The CDR3 totals 15 residues. Looked up from germline, CDR1 is SGHVS and CDR2 is FQNEAQ. Trimming removed 1 base at V and 5 bases at J, with 12 bases between. DNA for the CDR3: TGTGCCAGCAGCTTAGAGCTGGGGGGCTATCAGCCCCAGCATTTT. Encoded protein: CASSLELGGYQPQHF.

This clonotype was found a few times. V usage is TRBV28 and J usage is TRBJ1-2; D remains ambiguous. Germline CDR1 reads MDHEN; CDR2 reads SYDVKM. CDR3 size: 15 residues. V lost 4 bases, J lost 4 bases, and 16 bases lay in between. This CDR3 is CASSYGVLLSYGYTF. The CDR3 DNA reads TGTGCCAGCAGTTATGGTGTTCTTTTAAGCTATGGCTACACCTTC.

This clonotype was found once. As DNA, the CDR3 is TGTGCCAGCAGTCCAAATTCGTGGGGGAGCACAGATACGCAGTATTTT. This codes for CASSPNSWGSTDTQYF. V usage is TRBV28 and J usage is TRBJ2-3, with D possibly being TRBD1 or TRBD2 (5 bases each). The V and J ends lost 5 bases and 0 bases respectively, with 15 bases between them. The CDR3 totals 16 residues. Germline loops: CDR1 MDHEN, CDR2 SYDVKM.

This clonotype was detected only a few times. The genes are TRBV9 and TRBJ2-7; a weak D match, TRBD1 (6 bases). Germline CDR1 SGDLS, CDR2 YYNGEE. Trimming took 3 bases from V and 7 from J, leaving 17 bases between them. This CDR3 has 14 amino acids. In DNA form, the CDR3 reads TGTGCCAGCAGCGCCCGGGACACACCCGGGGAGCAGTACTTC. This codes for CASSARDTPGEQYF.

This clonotype turned up a few times. The gene calls are TRBV6-1 and TRBJ1-5; D is unresolved. V lost 1 base, J lost 10 bases, and 11 bases lay in between. The CDR3 sequence is 13 residues long. In germline, CDR1 is MNHNS, CDR2 SASEGT. CDR3 DNA: TGTGCCAGCAGTGAAGGGAGAACAGCTCCCCAGCATTTT. Translated, it gives CASSEGRTAPQHF.